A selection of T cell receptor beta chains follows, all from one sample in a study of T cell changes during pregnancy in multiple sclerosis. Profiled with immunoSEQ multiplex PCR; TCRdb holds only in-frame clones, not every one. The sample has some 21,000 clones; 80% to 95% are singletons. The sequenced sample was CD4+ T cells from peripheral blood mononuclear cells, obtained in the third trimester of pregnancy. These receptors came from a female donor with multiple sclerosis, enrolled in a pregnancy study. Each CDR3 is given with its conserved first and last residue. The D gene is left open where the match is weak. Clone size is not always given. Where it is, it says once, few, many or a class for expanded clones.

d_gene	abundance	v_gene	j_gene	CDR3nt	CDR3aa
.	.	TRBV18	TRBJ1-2	TGTGCCAGCTCACCACGACAGGAACTGGGTGACTATGGCTACACCTTC	CASSPRQELGDYGYTF
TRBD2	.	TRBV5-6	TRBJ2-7	TGTGCCAGCAGCTTGATCGGGGGGTACTCCTACGAGCAGTACTTC	CASSLIGGYSYEQYF
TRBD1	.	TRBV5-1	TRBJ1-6	TGCGCCAGCAGCTTGGTACCGGGACAGGGTATGGCACCCCTCCACTTT	CASSLVPGQGMAPLHF
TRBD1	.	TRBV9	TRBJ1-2	TGTGCCAGCAGCGTATCGGGACAGGGGATCTATGGCTACACCTTC	CASSVSGQGIYGYTF
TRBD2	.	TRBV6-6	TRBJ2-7	TGTGCCAGCAACCGGGGGGGTTGGGACGAGCAGTACTTC	CASNRGGWDEQYF
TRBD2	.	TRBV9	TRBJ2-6	TGTGCCAGCAGGGCCCCGGGGGGGCCCTCTGGGGCCAACGTCCTGACTTTC	CASRAPGGPSGANVLTF
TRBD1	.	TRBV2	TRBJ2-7	TGTGCCAGCAGTGATCAGGGGGTGGACTACGAGCAGTACTTC	CASSDQGVDYEQYF
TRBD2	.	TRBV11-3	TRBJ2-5	TGTGCCAGCAGCGCGGGGAAGACTAGCGGGGGACAAGAGACCCAGTACTTC	CASSAGKTSGGQETQYF
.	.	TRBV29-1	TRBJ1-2	TGCAGCGTTGAAGACCAGGGCGGCGGCTACACCTTC	CSVEDQGGGYTF
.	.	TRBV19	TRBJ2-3	TGTGCCAGTAGTATTAGCGGCGGGGCGCCCCCAGATACGCAGTATTTT	CASSISGGAPPDTQYF
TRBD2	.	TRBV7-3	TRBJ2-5	TGTGCCAGCAGCTTAAGAGGCGGGGGGGAAGGGACCCAGTACTTC	CASSLRGGGEGTQYF
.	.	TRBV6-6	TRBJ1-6	TGTGCCAGCAGTTACGGCTGGGCTTCACCCCTCCACTTT	CASSYGWASPLHF
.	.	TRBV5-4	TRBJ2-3	TGTGCCAGCAGCTTGTATAGCGGAGCCACAGATACGCAGTATTTT	CASSLYSGATDTQYF
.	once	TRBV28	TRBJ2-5	TGTGCCAGCAGTCCTAAAGGTCGGGTGGAGGAGACCCAGTACTTC	CASSPKGRVEETQYF